This paragraph reports one T cell receptor beta chain. From germline, CDR1 is MNHEY and CDR2 SMNVEV (reference sequence). The ends were cut back, 5 bases at V and 5 bases at J, with 16 bases in the middle. CDR3 length: 14 amino acids. Here immunoSEQ multiplex PCR was the method, and the copy in TCRdb shows in-frame clones only, minus some. The top ten clones hold 15% to 20% of a sample with roughly 14,000 clones, approximately 83% of them seen once. The sample comes from a study of T cell changes during pregnancy in multiple sclerosis. The TCR originated in a female donor with multiple sclerosis, enrolled in a pregnancy study. The sequencing here drew on CD8+ T cells from peripheral blood mononuclear cells, taken in the first trimester of pregnancy. The chain has TRBV27 and TRBJ2-7; TRBD1 is a possible D gene (6 bases). CDR3 residues: CASSPTGTLNEQYF. The CDR3 bases are TGTGCCAGCAGTCCGACCGGGACATTAAACGAGCAGTACTTC.